The T cell receptor beta chain described here comes from a study of technical replicates of blood from several donors (dated by TCRdb to 2016 to 2017). The method was the immunoSEQ multiplex PCR assay. What TCRdb holds here is the immuneACCESS table cut down to in-frame rearrangements. Part of the clones is not present; checked against another copy, under half of the missing clones reflect an unresolved V gene, and the others are unexplained. The sample table lists under 100,000 clones, 70% to 90% of them with a count of one. In total, the top ten clones hold 4.8% of the sample. The CDR3 runs 15 amino acids, cysteine and phenylalanine included. Only CDR3 DNA remains: 45 bases, in frame from the first base. The germline V and J ends show losses of 6 bases and 9 bases respectively, and no gene match explains 17 bases of the junction. The germline V gene sets CDR1 to MDHEN and CDR2 to SYDVKM. Remarks on this clone: Its cognate antigen has yet to be identified. Qualities for individual bases were not recorded, and no much larger clone is one base off.

The receptor was derived from a human donor in good health. Some clones in this sample may be carry-over from other donors' samples. In this chain, TRBV28 is recombined with TRBJ2-7; 7 bases in the middle match TRBD2. Sequences were obtained from PBMCs. The CDR3: CASSSRTRDYEWQYF. The sequence in DNA is TGTGCCAGCAGCTCCAGGACTAGGGACTACGAGTGGCAGTACTTC.